The entry below gives a single TCR beta chain sequence along with its context. Its matching antigen is unknown. CDR1 is SQVTM and CDR2 is ANQGSEA in the germline V gene. The CDR3 spans 15 residues. V trimming: 2 bases; J trimming: 2 bases; junction bases outside the gene matches: 7. This record belongs to a study of vaccination effects on CD4 cells after COVID-19. Study information: Every well housed around 2 million PBMC, which grew in culture alongside around 9.9 IU/ml IL-2 and 10 ug/ml peptides.

Subsequent to a culture period of about ten days, CD4+ T cells were isolated. Cultures got half-medium changes with IL-2 on days 3 and 7. Sequenced by immunoSEQ multiplex PCR; TCRdb stores in-frame clones only, minus some. The sample holds tens of thousands of clones, approximately 74% seen once. The TCR comes from a human donor who received a COVID-19 vaccine. The specimen comprised CD4+ T cells from PBMCs cultured without peptide, sampled before COVID-19 vaccination. J is TRBJ2-3 and V is TRBV29-1; 7 bases agree with TRBD1. In DNA, the CDR3 is TGCAGCGTTGAACCACCTGACAGGGCCACAGATACGCAGTATTTT. Protein sequence: CSVEPPDRATDTQYF.